The next 30 T cell receptor beta chains were all read from a single sample in a study of shared clonotypes between healthy human individuals. CD45RO negativity and positive selection for CCR7 defined naive CD8 cells, a population that excluded terminally differentiated effector memory CD45RA+ cells. TCRdb keeps only in-frame clones here, not all; method: immunoSEQ multiplex PCR. Counted here are around 2.1 million clones, approximately 94% occurring once; the ten biggest clones make up 1.5% to 2%. Sequences were obtained from naive CD8+ T cells from PBMCs. The receptors come from a young man in good health. Some clones in this sample may be carry-over from other donors' samples.

The gene calls are TRBV9 and TRBJ1-2; D is possibly TRBD1 (6 bases). CDR1 and CDR2 (germline): SGDLS, YYNGEE. The CDR3 has 13 residues. Trimming took 4 bases from V and 8 from J, leaving 15 bases between them. The chain's CDR3 is CASSSGAPQGYTF. In nucleotides, the CDR3 is TGTGCCAGCAGCTCAGGGGCGCCTCAAGGCTACACCTTC.

The V and J genes are TRBV7-8 and TRBJ1-4; D is unresolved. Trimming removed 2 bases at V and 0 bases at J, with 7 bases between. CDR1 and CDR2 (germline): SGHVS, FQNEAQ. The CDR3 sequence is 15 residues long. CDR3 protein: CASSLWAATNEKLFF. Written as DNA, the CDR3 is TGTGCCAGCAGCTTATGGGCCGCAACTAATGAAAAACTGTTTTTT.

This clone was observed a single time. This chain uses TRBV19 with TRBJ2-7, with D possibly matching TRBD1 (6 bases). V was clipped by 3 bases and J by 3 bases, with 15 bases between them. The V gene's germline CDR1 is LNHDA and CDR2 SQIVND (reference sequence). The CDR3 totals 15 residues. Here the CDR3 reads CASSMRRGVVYEQYF. CDR3 nucleotide sequence: TGTGCCAGTAGTATGCGCAGGGGAGTTGTCTACGAGCAGTACTTC. The variable domain in full, with the rest retrieved from reference TRBV19 and TRBJ2-7, is DGGITQSPKYLFRKEGQNVTLSCEQNLNHDAMYWYRQDPGQGLRLIYYSQIVNDFQKGDIAEGYSVSREKKESFPLTVTSAQKNPTAFYLCASSMRRGVVYEQYFGPGTRLTVT.

As DNA, the CDR3 is TGTGCTAGTGGTTTGTTCGGGGCGGGGGAGCAGTACTTC. As protein: CASGLFGAGEQYF. The J gene is TRBJ2-7, the V gene TRBV12-5; maybe TRBD2 (6 bases). This CDR3 spans 13 amino acids. V lost 2 bases, J lost 7 bases, and 12 bases lay in between. In germline, CDR1 is LGHNT, CDR2 FRNRAP.

The gene calls are TRBV5-3 and TRBJ2-7; D assignment may be TRBD1 or TRBD2 (5 bases each). Being an ORF, TRBV5-3 has a function that is uncertain. V was shortened by 4 bases and J by 0 bases, with 11 bases between the two germline ends. The CDR3 spans 14 residues. The CDR3 region has the DNA TGTGCCAGAAGCCGGGACCGCAGCTCCTACGAGCAGTACTTC. This encodes CARSRDRSSYEQYF.

The chain uses TRBV6-5 and TRBJ2-1; D is unresolved. The V end lost 7 bases, the J end lost 5 bases, and 12 bases lay between the germline ends. Germline CDR1 MNHEY, CDR2 SVGAGI. This CDR3 comprises 13 residues. The CDR3 DNA is TGTGCCAGCAATCCAGACGGCAACAATGAGCAGTTCTTC. Amino acid sequence: CASNPDGNNEQFF.

V usage is TRBV5-1 and J usage is TRBJ2-1, with D perhaps given as TRBD1 or TRBD2 (5 bases each). The CDR3 has 15 residues. Per germline, CDR1 SGHRS and CDR2 YFSETQ. The V end lost 4 bases, the J end lost 5 bases, and 16 bases lay between the germline ends. The CDR3 protein is CASSPLRGRNNEQFF. In DNA, the CDR3 is TGCGCCAGCAGCCCCCTGAGGGGTAGGAACAATGAGCAGTTCTTC.

CDR3 amino acids: CASGSPYTGELFF. CDR3 nucleotides: TGTGCCAGCGGTTCGCCGTACACCGGGGAGCTGTTTTTT. The chain is built from TRBV6-5 and TRBJ2-2; D call uncertain. This CDR3 is 13 amino acids long. V lost 8 bases, J lost 3 bases, and 10 bases lay in between. From germline, CDR1 is MNHEY and CDR2 SVGAGI.

The rearrangement uses TRBV5-1 and TRBJ2-3; TRBD2 matches at 11 bases. The V gene's germline CDR1 is SGHRS and CDR2 YFSETQ. CDR3 length: 16 amino acids. J gave up 6 bases and V 4 bases, and 10 bases lay outside the gene matches. The CDR3: CASSTLAGGRDDTQYF. CDR3 nucleotides: TGCGCCAGCAGCACTTTAGCGGGAGGGAGAGACGATACGCAGTATTTT.

The chain joins TRBV28 to TRBJ2-3; tentatively, D is TRBD1 (7 bases). Germline V CDR1 and CDR2: MDHEN, SYDVKM. Trimming took 3 bases from V and 6 from J, leaving 19 bases between them. The CDR3 runs to 16 residues. CDR3 nucleotides: TGTGCCAGCAGTTTCTACAGGGGAGGCCGGGCGGATACGCAGTATTTT. This codes for CASSFYRGGRADTQYF. The full variable domain, rest sourced from reference TRBV28 and TRBJ2-3, is DVKVTQSSRYLVKRTGEKVFLECVQDMDHENMFWYRQDPGLGLRLIYFSYDVKMKEKGDIPEGYSVSREKKERFSLILESASTNQTSMYLCASSFYRGGRADTQYFGPGTRLTVL.

The genes are TRBV4-1 and TRBJ2-5, with TRBD2 matching over 7 bases. The germline CDR1 and CDR2 sequences are MGHRA and YSYEKL. The CDR3 spans 15 residues. Losses at the gene ends were 1 base for V and 9 bases for J; bases not matched to a gene: 11. The CDR3 here is CASSQGGSGAGAQYF. CDR3 coding DNA: TGCGCCAGCAGCCAAGGGGGAAGCGGGGCCGGGGCCCAGTACTTC.

V usage is TRBV11-2 and J usage is TRBJ1-3, with a possible D match to TRBD1 (5 bases). The CDR3 has 14 residues. Germline CDR1 reads SGHAT; CDR2 reads FQNNGV. The V end lost 5 bases, the J end lost 2 bases, and 10 bases lay between the germline ends. The CDR3: CASSQGQTGNTIYF. DNA for the CDR3: TGTGCCAGCAGCCAAGGACAAACTGGAAACACCATATATTTT. Supplemented by reference TRBV11-2 and TRBJ1-3, the full variable domain reads EAGVAQSPRYKIIEKRQSVAFWCNPISGHATLYWYQQILGQGPKLLIQFQNNGVVDDSQLPKDRFSAERLKGVDSTLKIQPAKLEDSAVYLCASSQGQTGNTIYFGEGSWLTVV.

The V and J genes are TRBV5-1 and TRBJ1-2; possibly TRBD1 for D (5 bases). The V end lost 0 bases, the J end lost 4 bases, and 7 bases lay between the germline ends. The length of the CDR3 is 13 residues. Germline CDR1 reads SGHRS; CDR2 reads YFSETQ. CDR3 loop: CASSLDRRYGYTF. CDR3 DNA sequence: TGCGCCAGCAGCTTGGACAGGCGCTATGGCTACACCTTC.

V usage is TRBV7-2 and J usage is TRBJ1-2; 12 bases align to TRBD1. The CDR3 totals 15 residues. V lost 1 base, J lost 8 bases, and 5 bases stayed unmatched. Germline V CDR1 and CDR2: SGHTA, FQGNSA. CDR3 coding DNA: TGTGCCAGCAGCTTAGATGGGACAGGGGGCTGGGGCTACACCTTC. Its translation is CASSLDGTGGWGYTF.

The chain couples TRBV9 to TRBJ2-2; tentatively, D is TRBD1 (5 bases). V lost 0 bases to trimming and J lost 4 bases, with 10 bases between them. CDR3 size: 15 residues. Germline V gives CDR1 SGDLS, CDR2 YYNGEE. The CDR3 loop reads CASSVGTRPTGELFF. The CDR3 coding sequence is TGTGCCAGCAGCGTAGGGACAAGACCCACCGGGGAGCTGTTTTTT.

The chain joins TRBV5-1 to TRBJ2-3; 10 nucleotides agree with TRBD2. The CDR3 contains 17 residues. In germline, CDR1 is SGHRS, CDR2 YFSETQ. V dropped 0 bases and J dropped 4; count of bases not matched to a gene: 8. CDR3: CASSLEGLAGASDTQYF. Here the CDR3 DNA reads TGCGCCAGCAGCTTGGAAGGGCTAGCGGGAGCATCAGATACGCAGTATTTT.

The V and J genes are TRBV27 and TRBJ2-7; D is perhaps TRBD2 (5 bases). CDR1 and CDR2 (germline): MNHEY, SMNVEV (reference sequence). CDR3 length: 16 residues. Trimming stripped 2 bases from V and 3 bases from J, with 17 bases between. The CDR3 coding sequence is TGTGCCAGCAGTTTAGCGCCCCGGGGAATGGGCTACGAGCAGTACTTC. It yields the protein CASSLAPRGMGYEQYF.

The chain uses TRBV15 and TRBJ2-5, with 12 bases matching TRBD2. The germline gives CDR1 LNHNV, CDR2 YYDKDF (reference sequence). The CDR3 has 19 amino acids. V gave up 1 base and J gave up 3 bases; unmatched junction bases: 12. For the CDR3, the DNA is TGTGCCACCAGCAGAGGGGGTGATCTAGCGGGAGGGTTCGAAGAGACCCAGTACTTC. It is translated as CATSRGGDLAGGFEETQYF.

The V call is TRBV10-1, the J call TRBJ2-3, with TRBD2 as a possible D gene (5 bases). V was trimmed by 0 bases and J by 6 bases, leaving 16 bases between them. The CDR3 loop spans 16 amino acids. CDR1 and CDR2 from the germline V gene are WNHNN and SYGVQD (reference sequence). CDR3 coding DNA: TGCGCCAGCAGTGAGTCGAAGGTGTCTAGCCGGGATACGCAGTATTTT. It encodes CASSESKVSSRDTQYF.

The chain couples TRBV7-9 to TRBJ2-5; a weak D match, TRBD2 (6 bases). Looked up from germline, CDR1 is SEHNR and CDR2 is FQNEAQ (reference sequence). Trimming removed 5 bases from V and 2 bases from J, with 15 bases in between. The CDR3 runs 15 residues. CDR3 nucleotides: TGTGCCAGCAGCCCTACCCTAGCGCCGCAAGAGACCCAGTACTTC. As protein: CASSPTLAPQETQYF.

As concerns this clone: The same CDR3 is also encoded by other DNA sequences in this sample. V and J are TRBV29-1 and TRBJ2-7, with D hard to call. Per germline, CDR1 SQVTM and CDR2 ANQGSEA. The CDR3 consists of 10 residues. Trimming took 6 bases from V and 3 from J, leaving 6 bases between them. As DNA, the CDR3 is TGCAGCGTCCTTGACTACGAGCAGTACTTC. This gives the protein CSVLDYEQYF.

This chain connects TRBV29-1 to TRBJ2-7; a possible D gene is TRBD1 (5 bases). Trimming pared 4 bases from V and 6 bases from J, leaving 13 bases between. The germline CDR1 and CDR2 sequences are SQVTM and ANQGSEA. This CDR3 spans 12 amino acids. This chain's CDR3 is CSVVGWGGEQYF. CDR3 nucleotide sequence: TGCAGCGTTGTGGGGTGGGGCGGCGAGCAGTACTTC.

The V and J genes are TRBV30 and TRBJ2-7; perhaps TRBD1 as D (6 bases). Between the trimmed V and J ends, which lost 3 bases and 2 bases, there was a span of 17 bases. CDR3 length equals 15 residues. CDR1 is GTSNPN, CDR2 SVGIG, per germline (reference sequence). The chain's CDR3 is CAWRPRAGDPYEQYF. The CDR3 DNA follows: TGTGCCTGGAGGCCGAGGGCAGGGGACCCCTACGAGCAGTACTTC. Variable domain in full (rest from reference TRBV30 and TRBJ2-7): SQTIHQWPATLVQPVGSPLSLECTVEGTSNPNLYWYRQAAGRGLQLLFYSVGIGQISSEVPQNLSASRPQDRQFILSSKKLLLSDSGFYLCAWRPRAGDPYEQYFGPGTRLTVT.

This rearrangement joins TRBV4-2 to TRBJ2-1; 9 positions agree with TRBD2. V lost 1 base to trimming and J lost 0 bases; unmatched junction nucleotides: 10. The CDR3 runs to 19 residues. Germline loops: CDR1 LGHNA, CDR2 YNFKEQ. The CDR3 DNA reads TGTGCCAGCAGCCAAGTTCCGTCTAGCGGGGTCTTCTCCTACAATGAGCAGTTCTTC. Protein: CASSQVPSSGVFSYNEQFF.

V usage is TRBV18 and J usage is TRBJ2-3; D is tentatively TRBD1 or TRBD2 (5 bases each). V lost 3 bases and J lost 6, with 22 bases in between. CDR1 and CDR2 (germline): KGHSH, LQKENI. CDR3 length: 17 residues. The CDR3 nucleotides are TGTGCCAGCTCACCTAGCGCGAGGGGCTTCGGGGTTGATACGCAGTATTTT. It yields the protein CASSPSARGFGVDTQYF.

The genes are TRBV6-5 and TRBJ2-7; 7 nucleotides line up with TRBD1. Germline V CDR1 and CDR2: MNHEY, SVGAGI. V gave up 2 bases and J gave up 1 base; unmatched junction bases: 5. This CDR3 spans 15 amino acids. DNA for the CDR3: TGTGCCAGCAGTTACCGGGACAGTGCTTCCTACGAGCAGTACTTC. This encodes CASSYRDSASYEQYF.

J is TRBJ2-1 and V is TRBV6-6, with 9 bases aligning to TRBD1. The CDR3 has 16 amino acids. From germline, CDR1 is MNHNY and CDR2 SVGAGI (reference sequence). Trimming removed 6 bases from V and 5 bases from J; junction bases left unmatched: 11. The CDR3 sequence is CASRAGTGIGNNEQFF. CDR3 nucleotides: TGTGCCAGCAGAGCCGGGACAGGGATCGGTAACAATGAGCAGTTCTTC.

J is TRBJ2-3 and V is TRBV5-4; possible D gene TRBD1, 6 bases. Trimming stripped 5 bases from V and 3 bases from J, with 16 bases between. In germline, CDR1 is SGHNT, CDR2 YYREEE (reference sequence). The length of the CDR3 is 15 residues. CDR3 nucleotide sequence: TGTGCCAGCAGTGTCTGGCGGACAGAAACAGATACGCAGTATTTT. This gives the protein CASSVWRTETDTQYF.

The genes are TRBV27 and TRBJ2-1; a weak D match, TRBD2 (5 bases). This CDR3 is built from 11 residues. The germline V gene has CDR1 MNHEY and CDR2 SMNVEV (reference sequence). V was trimmed by 5 bases and J by 7 bases, leaving 6 bases between them. The CDR3 DNA reads TGTGCCAGCAGTGGGGAGAATGAGCAGTTCTTC. Translation: CASSGENEQFF.

The gene calls are TRBV7-9 and TRBJ2-1; a weak D match, TRBD2 (5 bases). Germline V gives CDR1 SEHNR, CDR2 FQNEAQ (reference sequence). The V end was cut by 6 bases, the J end by 0 bases, with 15 bases between. CDR3 length: 16 residues. DNA of the CDR3: TGTGCCAGCAGACCTACGACCGAGGGCTCCTACAATGAGCAGTTCTTC. This codes for CASRPTTEGSYNEQFF. Full variable domain (outside the CDR3, taken from reference TRBV7-9 and TRBJ2-1): DTGVSQNPRHKITKRGQNVTFRCDPISEHNRLYWYRQTLGQGPEFLTYFQNEAQLEKSRLLSDRFSAERPKGSFSTLEIQRTEQGDSAMYLCASRPTTEGSYNEQFFGPGTRLTVL.